Detailed here is one T cell receptor (beta chain). The antigen is not known. This record comes from a study of shared clonotypes between healthy human individuals. General study findings and limits: Several donors shared around 5.1% of their naive CD4 clonotypes. Memory subsets generally showed smaller estimated richness than naive subsets did. Represented diversity, genetic and exposure-history alike, was limited by few donors.

The V gene's germline CDR1 is SEHNR and CDR2 FQNEAQ (reference sequence). The CDR3 extends over 13 amino acids. Trimming pared 5 bases from V and 11 bases from J, leaving 18 bases between. CD45RO-negative cells were positively selected for CCR7, leaving out terminally differentiated effector memory CD45RA+ cells. HIV-negative, healthy adults without recent acute infections or vaccinations were the donors. Assay used: immunoSEQ multiplex PCR; TCRdb lists only in-frame clones, some missing. The table lists about 800,000 clones, about 96% of them singletons. The clonotype comes from a man between 25 and 39 years old in good health. The sequenced sample was naive CD8+ T cells sorted from blood. V gene TRBV7-9 combines with J gene TRBJ1-1; no reliable D call. For the CDR3, the DNA is TGTGCCAGCAGCCTGGCCAGCCAGGTTTGGGCTTTCTTT. This gives the protein CASSLASQVWAFF. The full variable domain, rest sourced from reference TRBV7-9 and TRBJ1-1, is DTGVSQNPRHKITKRGQNVTFRCDPISEHNRLYWYRQTLGQGPEFLTYFQNEAQLEKSRLLSDRFSAERPKGSFSTLEIQRTEQGDSAMYLCASSLASQVWAFFGQGTRLTVV.